A single TCR beta chain is shown here with its context. Germline CDR1 is SGHTA and CDR2 is FQGNSA. V lost 0 bases and J 2 bases, leaving 11 bases between the germline ends. The CDR3 loop spans 16 amino acids. The data were taken from a study of CD8 T cells in Susac syndrome. After extraction with the RNeasy kit, about 0.5 to 1 ug of the RNA was reverse transcribed using random hexamers. With immunoSEQ multiplex PCR, TCR beta CDR3 was amplified across 54 Vbeta and 13 Jbeta. TCRdb re-analysed the immunoSEQ multiplex PCR reads in MiXCR, keeping a single row per CDR3 protein. The sample holds tens of thousands of distinct CDR3 sequences, roughly 94% seen once.

The sequenced sample consisted of CD4+ T cells from PBMCs. This TCR was sampled from a human donor with Susac syndrome. The rearrangement uses TRBV7-2 and TRBJ2-1, with D tentatively TRBD2 (5 bases). The CDR3 reads CASSLARAPTYNEQFF. CDR3 coding DNA: TGTGCCAGCAGCTTAGCGCGGGCTCCCACCTACAATGAGCAGTTCTTC.